The T cell receptor (beta chain) described here comes from a study of a mutant IDH1 vaccine in newly diagnosed glioma. Study-wide background: Vaccination began 4-6 weeks post radiotherapy alone, or with temozolomide cycles.

A remark on this clone: Its antigen is unknown.

Looked up from germline, CDR1 is LGHNA and CDR2 is YNFKEQ. This CDR3 comprises 15 residues. V was shortened by 0 bases and J by 4 bases, with 12 bases between the two germline ends. As to time point: week 23, last vaccination. The study gave 300 ug of mutant IDH1 20-mer peptide per vaccine dose, with topical imiquimod. Assay used: immunoSEQ multiplex PCR; TCRdb lists only in-frame clones, some missing. This table holds tens of thousands of clones, 75% to 85% found once. The chain has TRBV4-2 and TRBJ1-2; D is uncertain. The source is a man in his forties with glioma. The sample here was PBMCs, taken from a glioma patient whose treatment included an IDH1 peptide vaccine. DNA of the CDR3: TGTGCCAGCAGCCAAGATTTGAGGGTTTTCTATGGCTACACCTTC. Translation gives CASSQDLRVFYGYTF.